The 27 T cell receptor beta chains below were found in one sample sequenced in a study of cytomegalovirus exposure and HLA in healthy donors. Profiling relied on immunoSEQ multiplex PCR, and the TCRdb table lists in-frame clones only, not all of them. The sample carries over 150,000 clones, approximately 86% recorded once. The source material was PBMCs. These receptors came from a woman in her late teens or twenties in good health and CMV-seronegative.

The chain couples TRBV5-6 to TRBJ2-3; 9 bases are shared with TRBD1. V lost 5 bases, J lost 2 bases, and 6 bases stayed unmatched. This CDR3 is built from 15 residues. Germline V gene sequence: CDR1 SGHDT, CDR2 YYEEEE. This CDR3 reads CASRARDRATDTQYF. The CDR3 coding sequence is TGTGCCAGCAGGGCCCGGGACAGGGCCACAGATACGCAGTATTTT.

The chain links TRBV18 to TRBJ1-4, with TRBD1 matching 10 bases. CDR3 length: 16 amino acids. V was clipped by 3 bases and J by 8 bases; unmatched bases: 9. Germline CDR1 KGHSH, CDR2 LQKENI. DNA of the CDR3: TGTGCCAGCTCACCTGAAACCGGGACAGGGGACGAAAAACTGTTTTTT. Amino acids: CASSPETGTGDEKLFF.

This clone was counted a few times. The chain employs TRBV7-8 and TRBJ2-7; 7 bases match TRBD2. Germline loops: CDR1 SGHVS, CDR2 FQNEAQ. The CDR3 runs 14 residues. The V gene end was trimmed by 5 bases and the J gene end by 1 base; junction bases not matched to a gene: 5. The CDR3 is CASSARGISYEQYF. The CDR3, as DNA: TGTGCCAGCAGCGCGCGGGGGATATCCTACGAGCAGTACTTC.

The CDR3: CASSQVRNRPYEKLFF. The CDR3 nucleotides are TGTGCCAGCAGCCAAGTTAGAAACAGACCCTATGAAAAACTGTTTTTT. The rearrangement links TRBV14 to TRBJ1-4, with D uncertain. The CDR3 runs 16 residues. Germline V gives CDR1 SGHDN, CDR2 FVKESK. Trimming shortened V by 1 base and J by 6 bases, and 15 bases separated the two germline ends.

The CDR3 spells CASSLGPASGGTKNIQYF. The CDR3 nucleotides read TGCGCCAGCAGCTTGGGACCGGCGAGCGGGGGTACCAAAAACATTCAGTACTTC. V and J are TRBV5-1 and TRBJ2-4, with 8 nucleotides matching TRBD2. The CDR3 is made up of 18 amino acids. CDR1 and CDR2 (germline): SGHRS, YFSETQ. With 0 bases clipped from V and 2 bases from J, the junction kept 10 bases outside the gene matches.

The chain uses TRBV30 and TRBJ1-1, with TRBD1 matching over 8 bases. Germline V lookup: CDR1 GTSNPN, CDR2 SVGIG (reference sequence). J gave up 11 bases and V 4 bases, and 9 bases lay outside the gene matches. This CDR3 spans 12 amino acids. The CDR3 sequence: CAWTGTGESAFF. The CDR3 DNA reads TGTGCCTGGACAGGGACAGGCGAATCGGCTTTCTTT.

The V and J genes are TRBV19 and TRBJ2-2; the match to TRBD2 covers 7 bases. With 7 bases clipped from V and 1 base from J, the junction kept 9 bases outside the gene matches. CDR3 size: 16 residues. Germline CDR1 reads LNHDA; CDR2 reads SQIVND (reference sequence). The CDR3 region is CASKWYGGGNTGELFF. The CDR3 DNA reads TGTGCCAGTAAATGGTATGGCGGGGGGAACACCGGGGAGCTGTTTTTT.

The rearrangement joins TRBV6-5 to TRBJ2-1; TRBD2 might be the D (5 bases). Germline V CDR1 and CDR2: MNHEY, SVGAGI. V gave up 6 bases and J gave up 9 bases, with 15 bases separating them. The CDR3 covers 13 residues. Written as DNA, the CDR3 is TGTGCCAGCAGGCTCGACAAGCGGAGTGAGCAGTTCTTC. As protein: CASRLDKRSEQFF.

The chain combines TRBV19 with TRBJ2-7; D possibly corresponds to TRBD2 (5 bases). Trimming took 5 bases from V and 4 from J, leaving 15 bases between them. This CDR3 contains 14 residues. Looked up from germline, CDR1 is LNHDA and CDR2 is SQIVND (reference sequence). The CDR3 sequence is CASSLLGGFYEQYF. The CDR3 coding sequence is TGTGCCAGTAGTCTACTGGGCGGGTTTTACGAGCAGTACTTC.

This clone was recorded only once. This chain joins TRBV4-2 and TRBJ1-2; perhaps TRBD1 as D (5 bases). V was clipped by 4 bases and J by 4 bases, with 13 bases between them. Germline CDR1 LGHNA, CDR2 YNFKEQ. The CDR3 loop spans 14 amino acids. This chain's CDR3 is CASSRRGSGYGYTF. The CDR3 coding sequence is TGTGCCAGCAGCCGGCGGGGGTCGGGCTATGGCTACACCTTC.

This sequence joins TRBV2 and TRBJ1-6, with D perhaps matching TRBD1 (5 bases). Trimming removed 6 bases from V and 0 bases from J, with 15 bases in between. Germline V lookup: CDR1 SNHLY, CDR2 FYNNEI. The CDR3 spans 17 residues. CDR3 DNA: TGTGCCAGCAGGGCCCTGGGACTTCTCTCCTATAATTCACCCCTCCACTTT. Translating gives CASRALGLLSYNSPLHF.

The chain carries TRBV4-3 and TRBJ1-2; D unclear. CDR3 length equals 16 residues. Trimming removed 0 bases at V and 4 bases at J, with 15 bases between. Germline lookup yields CDR1 LGHNA and CDR2 YSLEER. CDR3 DNA sequence: TGCGCCAGCAGCCAAGATACGGCGCAGGCCGTCTATGGCTACACCTTC. Translated, it gives CASSQDTAQAVYGYTF.

The chain links TRBV6-1 to TRBJ2-1, with D possibly TRBD1 on 6 matching bases. This CDR3 has 14 amino acids. Between the trimmed V and J ends, which lost 5 bases and 5 bases, there was a span of 13 bases. Germline V gene lookup returns CDR1 MNHNS and CDR2 SASEGT. In DNA, the CDR3 is TGTGCCAGCAGTATCGACAGGTTCGACAATGAGCAGTTCTTC. Residues: CASSIDRFDNEQFF.

The chain has TRBV6-5 and TRBJ2-5, with D perhaps TRBD2 (7 bases). Germline values: CDR1 MNHEY, CDR2 SVGAGI. V was cut by 2 bases and J by 14 bases, with 12 bases left in between. CDR3 length: 11 residues. CDR3 nucleotide sequence: TGTGCCAGCAGTTACGGACAGCGGGAATACTTC. It yields the protein CASSYGQREYF.

The chain recombines TRBV6-1 with TRBJ2-7; tentative D call: TRBD1 (5 bases). This CDR3 has 17 residues. V lost 2 bases, J lost 2 bases, and 19 bases lay in between. Germline V gene data show CDR1 as MNHNS and CDR2 as SASEGT. The CDR3 nucleotides are TGTGCCAGCAGTGAAATGACCTTGACAGTCCTGGCCTACGAGCAGTACTTC. Translating gives CASSEMTLTVLAYEQYF.

V gene TRBV5-6 combines with J gene TRBJ2-7, with a tentative D call TRBD2 (6 bases). The CDR3 totals 16 residues. Trimming stripped 4 bases from V and 5 bases from J, with 22 bases between. In germline, CDR1 is SGHDT, CDR2 YYEEEE. CDR3 in amino acids: CASSPEVLGGNHEQYF. DNA for the CDR3: TGTGCCAGCAGCCCGGAGGTCTTAGGCGGGAACCACGAGCAGTACTTC. The entire variable domain, with the rest obtained from reference TRBV5-6 and TRBJ2-7, is as follows: DAGVTQSPTHLIKTRGQQVTLRCSPKSGHDTVSWYQQALGQGPQFIFQYYEEEERQRGNFPDRFSGHQFPNYSSELNVNALLLGDSALYLCASSPEVLGGNHEQYFGPGTRLTVT.

The rearrangement joins TRBV7-2 to TRBJ1-2; weak D call: TRBD1 (5 bases). Germline V gene sequence: CDR1 SGHTA, CDR2 FQGNSA. The CDR3 length is 14 residues. Deletions cut 1 base from V and 5 bases from J, with 11 bases between. CDR3 coding DNA: TGTGCCAGCAGCTTAGGGGGCCAGGGTTATGGCTACACCTTC. It yields the protein CASSLGGQGYGYTF.

Written as DNA, the CDR3 is TGTGCCAGCAGCGTAGGGGAGGGGTACCGGGAGACCCAGTACTTC. Protein sequence: CASSVGEGYRETQYF. This rearrangement joins TRBV9 to TRBJ2-5, with 7 nucleotides matching TRBD2. Per germline, CDR1 SGDLS and CDR2 YYNGEE. V was clipped by 0 bases and J by 5 bases; unmatched bases: 7. This CDR3 is 15 amino acids long.

V gene TRBV29-1 combines with J gene TRBJ1-2, with no clear D. Germline V gives CDR1 SQVTM, CDR2 ANQGSEA. Trimming took 2 bases from V and 5 from J, leaving 15 bases between them. The CDR3 extends over 14 amino acids. CDR3 in DNA: TGCAGCGTTGAAAACGCGGGAGGCCCGTATGGCTACACCTTC. Its translation is CSVENAGGPYGYTF. Using reference TRBV29-1 and TRBJ1-2 for the parts outside the CDR3, the full variable domain is SAVISQKPSRDICQRGTSLTIQCQVDSQVTMMFWYRQQPGQSLTLIATANQGSEATYESGFVIDKFPISRPNLTFSTLTVSNMSPEDSSIYLCSVENAGGPYGYTFGSGTRLTVV.

The chain recombines TRBV25-1 with TRBJ2-1, with 8 bases lining up with TRBD2. V shed 9 bases and J 2 bases; nucleotides not matched to a gene: 6. The germline gives CDR1 MGHDK, CDR2 SYGVNS. The CDR3 sequence is 14 residues long. DNA for the CDR3: TGTGCCAGTCTCCGGGAGGGCACCTACAATGAGCAGTTCTTC. As protein: CASLREGTYNEQFF.

The chain recombines TRBV7-2 with TRBJ2-3, with 8 bases lining up with TRBD2. CDR3 size: 16 residues. V shed 6 bases and J 0 bases; nucleotides not matched to a gene: 8. The germline gives CDR1 SGHTA, CDR2 FQGNSA. CDR3 bases: TGTGCCAGCAGTTTATATAGCGGGACCAGCACAGATACGCAGTATTTT. Protein product: CASSLYSGTSTDTQYF.

The gene calls are TRBV10-3 and TRBJ1-3, with D hard to call. V gave up 2 bases and J gave up 9 bases, with 5 bases separating them. The CDR3 length is 11 residues. Germline V gives CDR1 ENHRY, CDR2 SYGVKD. The CDR3 sequence is CAISEGGTIYF. CDR3 DNA: TGTGCCATCAGTGAGGGAGGCACCATATATTTT.

The V call is TRBV4-1, the J call TRBJ1-1; no clear D. V gave up 4 bases and J gave up 6 bases, with 18 bases separating them. Germline loops: CDR1 MGHRA, CDR2 YSYEKL. The CDR3 consists of 15 residues. The DNA of the CDR3 is TGCGCCAGCAGCCGCTATTTTACAGATCTTTCTGAAGCTTTCTTT. This encodes CASSRYFTDLSEAFF.

The chain recombines TRBV29-1 with TRBJ2-7, with 8 bases aligning to TRBD2. Trimming cost V 7 bases and J 0 bases; bases outside gene matches: 5. Looked up from germline, CDR1 is SQVTM and CDR2 is ANQGSEA. This CDR3 region has 13 residues. CDR3: CSANSGGSYEQYF. The CDR3 coding sequence is TGCAGCGCCAACAGCGGGGGCTCCTACGAGCAGTACTTC.

The sample holds one count of this clone. This chain connects TRBV19 to TRBJ1-6; 7 bases agree with TRBD1. With V trimmed by 5 bases and J by 7 bases, 5 bases remained unmatched. The CDR3 consists of 14 residues. CDR1 LNHDA and CDR2 SQIVND come from the germline V gene (reference sequence). The chain's CDR3 is CASSAGTVNSPLHF. DNA for the CDR3: TGTGCCAGTAGTGCCGGGACAGTAAATTCACCCCTCCACTTT.

With regard to this clone: The sample has other DNA sequences that encode this CDR3 too. This rearrangement joins TRBV4-1 to TRBJ1-1, with a weak D call TRBD1 (5 bases). The CDR3 contains 13 residues. In germline, CDR1 is MGHRA, CDR2 YSYEKL. V shed 4 bases and J shed 0 bases, with 6 bases lying between them. CDR3 nucleotide sequence: TGCGCCAGCAGCCCGGGGGTGAACACTGAAGCTTTCTTT. Encoded protein: CASSPGVNTEAFF.

The V and J genes are TRBV19 and TRBJ2-5; D gene uncertain. This CDR3 is built from 13 residues. Per the germline V gene, CDR1 is LNHDA and CDR2 is SQIVND (reference sequence). Trimming stripped 1 base from V and 5 bases from J, with 8 bases between. CDR3 nucleotides: TGTGCCAGTAGTATAGCCCTATGGGAGACCCAGTACTTC. Protein product: CASSIALWETQYF.